A selection of T cell receptor beta chains follows, all from one sample in a study of blood T cell repertoires in COVID-19. Libraries were prepared by immunoSEQ multiplex PCR; TCRdb keeps only in-frame clonotypes and omits some of them. The data hold more than 250,000 clones, with 86% observed a single time. The sample taken for sequencing was peripheral blood. The receptor source for this set is a woman aged 50 to 60 with acute or convalescent COVID-19. CDR3s include the opening cysteine and the closing phenylalanine or tryptophan. The D gene is left open where the match is weak.

TRBJ2-6 | TRBV10-3 | 16 | - | CAISESGSLGANVLTF
TRBJ2-7 | TRBV9 | 14 | - | CASSGGTASYEQYF
TRBJ1-2 | TRBV10-3 | 13 | - | CAISEHEGWGYTF
TRBJ2-7 | TRBV6-5 | 14 | - | CASSYITGSYEQYF
TRBJ1-2 | TRBV10-3 | 15 | - | CAISDGETDSYGYTF
TRBJ2-5 | TRBV6-5 | 15 | TRBD2 | CASRSAGETSETQYF
TRBJ2-2 | TRBV9 | 16 | TRBD2 | CASSVDDGRAYGELFF
TRBJ2-7 | TRBV15 | 16 | - | CATSRELQGNRYEQYF
TRBJ1-1 | TRBV19 | 13 | - | CASSPWRNTEAFF
TRBJ2-7 | TRBV3-1/TRBV3-2 | 14 | TRBD1 | CASSPGTGVYEQYF
TRBJ1-5 | TRBV5-1 | 15 | TRBD1 | CASSLSGTGNQPQHF
TRBJ2-7 | TRBV9 | 14 | TRBD2 | CASSVSGAPGEQYF
TRBJ2-2 | TRBV9 | 18 | TRBD1 | CASSVDAPGTGGNGELFF
TRBJ2-7 | TRBV21-1 | 15 | - | CASSRPTGIDYEQYF
TRBJ1-6 | TRBV18 | 16 | - | CASSPSGSSYNSPLHF
TRBJ2-6 | TRBV5-3 | 15 | - | CARSCDSSGANVLTF
TRBJ2-2 | TRBV2 | 14 | - | CASRAGRNTGELFF
TRBJ2-5 | TRBV21-1 | 16 | - | CASTNYRGRGGETQYF
TRBJ1-3 | TRBV7-3 | 14 | - | CASSPQGNGNTIYF
TRBJ2-7 | TRBV6-5 | 13 | - | CASSLGRAGEQYF
TRBJ2-6 | TRBV28 | 14 | TRBD2 | CASTRGGGSSVLTF
TRBJ2-1 | TRBV9 | 13 | - | CASSVRAEDEQFF
TRBJ2-5 | TRBV10-3 | 16 | TRBD2 | CAISSGLAGPQETQYF
TRBJ1-3 | TRBV29-1 | 14 | TRBD1 | CSANRDSSGNTIYF
TRBJ1-1 | TRBV5-6 | 18 | - | CASSLARAFSSLGTEAFF
TRBJ2-7 | TRBV20-1 | 12 | - | CSASNSPYEQYF
TRBJ2-3 | TRBV28 | 15 | TRBD1 | CASSAGTGSLDTQYF
TRBJ2-1 | TRBV6-4 | 15 | TRBD2 | CASSQGAGGYNEQFF
TRBJ2-7 | TRBV27 | 13 | - | CASSFLGGYEQYF
TRBJ2-3 | TRBV7-2 | 16 | TRBD2 | CASSQQAGGLTDTQYF
TRBJ2-1 | TRBV9 | 18 | TRBD2 | CASSVASLASGSSNEQFF
TRBJ1-1 | TRBV27 | 14 | TRBD1 | CASSGRDSVPEAFF
TRBJ2-4 | TRBV5-8 | 14 | - | CAQLDSRWKDIQYF
TRBJ2-2 | TRBV27 | 15 | TRBD2 | CASARGGLARVELFF
TRBJ1-1 | TRBV5-4 | 14 | - | CASSSQGIHVGAFF
TRBJ2-5 | TRBV30 | 11 | - | CAWSLVETQYF
TRBJ1-1 | TRBV21-1 | 16 | - | CASSTTYRAMNTEAFF
TRBJ2-7 | TRBV29-1 | 12 | - | CSVEDSSYEQYF
TRBJ2-7 | TRBV5-1 | 14 | - | CASSPGTYSYEQYF
TRBJ1-2 | TRBV18 | 13 | TRBD1 | CASSPDRVYGYTF
TRBJ2-7 | TRBV5-6 | 16 | TRBD1 | CASSESRDRVSYEQYF
TRBJ1-3 | TRBV21-1 | 24 | - | CASSSPEWRSGTGEPSPSGNTIYF